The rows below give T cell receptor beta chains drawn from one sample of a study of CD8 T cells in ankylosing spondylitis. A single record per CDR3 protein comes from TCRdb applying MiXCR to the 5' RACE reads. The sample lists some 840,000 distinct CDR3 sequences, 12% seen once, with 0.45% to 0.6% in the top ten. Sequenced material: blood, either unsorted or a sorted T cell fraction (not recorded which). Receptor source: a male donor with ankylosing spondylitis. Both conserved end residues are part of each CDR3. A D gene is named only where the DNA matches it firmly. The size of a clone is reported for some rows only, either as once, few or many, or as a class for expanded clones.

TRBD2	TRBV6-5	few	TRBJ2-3	TGTGCCAGCAGTTATGGCGGGGGGGCAGATACGCAGTATTTT	CASSYGGGADTQYF
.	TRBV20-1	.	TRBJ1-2	TGCAGTGCTACCACGGACGGAAACTATGGCTACACCTTC	CSATTDGNYGYTF
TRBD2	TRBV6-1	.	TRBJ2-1	TGTGCCAGCAGTGAAGCGGGGGGACTATCTGAGCAGTTCTTC	CASSEAGGLSEQFF
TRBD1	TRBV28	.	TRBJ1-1	TGTGCCAGCAGCATAGGGACAGGGAGCACTGAAGCTTTCTTT	CASSIGTGSTEAFF
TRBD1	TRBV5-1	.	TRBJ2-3	TGCGCCAGCAGCTTGAGGACAGGGTTTATTACCGGGGCAGATACGCAGTATTTT	CASSLRTGFITGADTQYF
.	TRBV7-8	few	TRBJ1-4	TGTGCCAGCAGCTCCCTAAGACAGAATGAAAAACTGTTTTTT	CASSSLRQNEKLFF
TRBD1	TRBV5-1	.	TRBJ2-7	TGCGCCAGCAGCTTCACAGGGGGCGTCTACGAGCAGTACTTC	CASSFTGGVYEQYF
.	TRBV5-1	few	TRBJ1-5	TGCGCCAGCAGCCCCCCTCGGGAGAGCCCCAATCAGCCCCAGCATTTT	CASSPPRESPNQPQHF
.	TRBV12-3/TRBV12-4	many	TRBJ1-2	TGTGCCAGCAGTTTAGATCCGGCGAACTATGGCTACACCTTC	CASSLDPANYGYTF
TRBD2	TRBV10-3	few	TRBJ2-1	TGTGCCATCAGTTCCGGGACTAATCCCTACAATGAGCAGTTCTTC	CAISSGTNPYNEQFF